The clone carrying this T cell receptor (beta chain) was counted between two and nine times. The germline gives CDR1 SGHTA, CDR2 FQGNSA. This CDR3 has 16 amino acids. V lost 5 bases to trimming and J lost 5 bases, with 21 bases between them. This entry belongs to a study of T-cell memory formation after mild COVID-19. About the research overall: TCR clusters were mostly confined to one donor each.

TCRdb ran MiXCR on the 5' RACE reads and lists one entry per CDR3 protein. The sample holds 250,000 to 300,000 distinct CDR3 sequences, under 20% seen once. This chain uses TRBV7-2 with TRBJ2-5; maybe TRBD2 (5 bases). This receptor was identified in a man between 18 and 35 years old who had mild COVID-19 (a few samples of this study predate the infection). Cell type and time point are not known. The sample comprised PBMCs or a T cell subset sorted from them (not recorded which). CDR3: CASSPRVGVRLETQYF. CDR3 coding DNA: TGTGCCAGCAGCCCAAGGGTCGGGGTTCGATTGGAGACCCAGTACTTC.